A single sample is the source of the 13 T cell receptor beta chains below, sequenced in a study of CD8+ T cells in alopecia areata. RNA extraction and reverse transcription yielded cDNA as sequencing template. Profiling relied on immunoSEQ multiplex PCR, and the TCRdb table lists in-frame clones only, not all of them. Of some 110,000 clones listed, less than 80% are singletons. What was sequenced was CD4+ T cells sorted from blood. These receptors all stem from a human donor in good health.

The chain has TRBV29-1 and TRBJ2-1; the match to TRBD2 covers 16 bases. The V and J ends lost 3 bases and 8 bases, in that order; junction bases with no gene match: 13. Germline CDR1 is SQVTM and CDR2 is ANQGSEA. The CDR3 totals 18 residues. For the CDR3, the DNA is TGCAGCGTTGATCCCCCTTCATGGGGACTAGCGGGGGGGGATGAGCAGTTCTTC. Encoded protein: CSVDPPSWGLAGGDEQFF.

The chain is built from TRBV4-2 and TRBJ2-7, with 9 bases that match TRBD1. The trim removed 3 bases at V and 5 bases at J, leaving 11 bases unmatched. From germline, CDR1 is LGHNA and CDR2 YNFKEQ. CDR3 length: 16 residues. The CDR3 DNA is TGTGCCAGCAGCCATGGTGGACAGGGGATGAGACACGAGCAGTACTTC. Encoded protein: CASSHGGQGMRHEQYF.

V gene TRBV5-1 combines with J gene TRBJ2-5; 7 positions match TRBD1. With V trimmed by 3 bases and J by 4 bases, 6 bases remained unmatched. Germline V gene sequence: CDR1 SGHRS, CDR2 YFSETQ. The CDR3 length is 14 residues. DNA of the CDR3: TGCGCCAGCAGCTCTACAGGGGAAGGAGAGACCCAGTACTTC. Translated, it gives CASSSTGEGETQYF.

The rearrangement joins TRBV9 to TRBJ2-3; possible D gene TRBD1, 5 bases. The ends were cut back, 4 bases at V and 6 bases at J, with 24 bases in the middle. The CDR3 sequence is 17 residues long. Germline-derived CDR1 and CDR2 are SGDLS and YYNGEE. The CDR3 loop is CASSSHEDKALGDTQYF. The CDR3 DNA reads TGTGCCAGCAGCTCCCATGAGGACAAGGCCCTAGGGGATACGCAGTATTTT.

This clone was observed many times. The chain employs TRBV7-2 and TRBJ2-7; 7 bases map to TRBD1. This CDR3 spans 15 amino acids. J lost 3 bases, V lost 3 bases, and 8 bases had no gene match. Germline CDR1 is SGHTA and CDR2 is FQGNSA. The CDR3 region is CASSLVTGNSYEQYF. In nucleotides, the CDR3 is TGTGCCAGCAGCTTGGTGACAGGGAATAGCTACGAGCAGTACTTC.

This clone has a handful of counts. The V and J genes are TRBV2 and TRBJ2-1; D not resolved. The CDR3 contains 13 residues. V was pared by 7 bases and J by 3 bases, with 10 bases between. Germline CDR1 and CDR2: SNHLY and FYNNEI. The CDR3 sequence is CASTGAVYNEQFF. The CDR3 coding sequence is TGTGCCAGCACAGGCGCAGTCTACAATGAGCAGTTCTTC.

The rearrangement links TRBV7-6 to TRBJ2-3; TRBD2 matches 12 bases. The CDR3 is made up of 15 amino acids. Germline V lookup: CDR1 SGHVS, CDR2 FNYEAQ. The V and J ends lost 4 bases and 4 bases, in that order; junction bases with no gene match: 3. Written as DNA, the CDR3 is TGTGCCAGCAGCTCTAGCGGGGGGGCGGCAGATACGCAGTATTTT. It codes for CASSSSGGAADTQYF.

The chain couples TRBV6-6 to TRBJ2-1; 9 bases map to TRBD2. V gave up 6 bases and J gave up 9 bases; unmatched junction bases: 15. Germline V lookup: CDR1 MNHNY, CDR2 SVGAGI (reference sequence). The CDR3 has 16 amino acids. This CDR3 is CASSQNEGGGAFEQFF. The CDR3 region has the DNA TGTGCCAGCAGCCAAAACGAGGGCGGGGGGGCTTTTGAGCAGTTCTTC.

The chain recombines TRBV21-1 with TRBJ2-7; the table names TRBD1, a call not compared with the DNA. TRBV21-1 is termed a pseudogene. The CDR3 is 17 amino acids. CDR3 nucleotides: TGTGCCAGCAGCAGCCCCAAACGCGACAGGGTATTCAACGAGCAGTACTTC. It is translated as CASSSPKRDRVFNEQYF.

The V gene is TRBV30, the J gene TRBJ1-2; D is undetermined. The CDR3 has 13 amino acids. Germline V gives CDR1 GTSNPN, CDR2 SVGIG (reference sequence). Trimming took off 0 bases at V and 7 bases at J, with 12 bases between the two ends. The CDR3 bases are TGTGCCTGGAGTGTAAACCCCACGGCTGGCTACACCTTC. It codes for CAWSVNPTAGYTF.

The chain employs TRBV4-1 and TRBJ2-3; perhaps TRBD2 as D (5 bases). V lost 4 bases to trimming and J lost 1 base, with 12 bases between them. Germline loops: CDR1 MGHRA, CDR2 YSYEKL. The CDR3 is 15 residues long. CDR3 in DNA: TGCGCCAGCAGCCCTGAACGGGGTGGCACAGATACGCAGTATTTT. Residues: CASSPERGGTDTQYF.

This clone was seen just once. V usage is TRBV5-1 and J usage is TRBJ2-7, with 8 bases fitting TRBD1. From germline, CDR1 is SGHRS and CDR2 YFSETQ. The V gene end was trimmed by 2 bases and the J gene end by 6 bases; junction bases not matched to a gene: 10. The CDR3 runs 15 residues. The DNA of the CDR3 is TGCGCCAGCAGCTTAACGACAGGGGCCATCGGCGAGCAGTACTTC. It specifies CASSLTTGAIGEQYF.

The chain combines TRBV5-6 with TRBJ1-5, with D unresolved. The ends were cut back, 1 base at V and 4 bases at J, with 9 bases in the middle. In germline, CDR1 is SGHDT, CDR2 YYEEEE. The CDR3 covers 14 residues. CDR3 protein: CASSLSRKNQPQHF. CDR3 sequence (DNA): TGTGCCAGCAGCTTGTCCAGGAAAAATCAGCCCCAGCATTTT.